The clone carrying this T cell receptor (beta chain) was recorded at least ten times. The CDR3 has 15 residues. The ends lost 5 bases at V and 5 bases at J; junction bases unmatched: 8. The data belong to a study of response to subunit inactivated influenza vaccine. TCRdb redid the calling of the RT-PCR reads with MiXCR, one entry per CDR3 protein. This table has 700,000 to 900,000 distinct CDR3 sequences, 20% to 25% appearing once. The sequencing used PBMCs from blood, collected around 5 days after vaccination. The V call is TRBV12-3 or TRBV12-4, the J call TRBJ2-2; 7 positions agree with TRBD1. The TCR originated in a man aged 50 to 59 who received an inactivated influenza vaccine. DNA for the CDR3: TGTGCCAGCAGTCAAGGGGGCGCGAGGACCGGGGAGCTGTTTTTT. It encodes CASSQGGARTGELFF.